This entry features one TCR beta chain sequence. Its antigen is not identified. The source of the sample is a study of monozygotic twins with inflammatory bowel disease. No DNA is given; TCRdb re-called the 5' RACE reads and lists each CDR3 protein once. In total, the table holds some 170,000 distinct CDR3 sequences. CDR3 size: 12 residues. Germline lookup yields CDR1 SGHTA and CDR2 FQGNSA. Study-wide results and limits: IBD patients showed reduced TCRbeta diversity (inverse Simpson) versus healthy co-twins. Whether twins were concordant or discordant made no difference to repertoire similarity, possibly from limited power.

The clonotype was recovered from a human donor with ulcerative colitis or Crohn's disease, or a healthy co-twin of an affected twin (not recorded which). V usage is TRBV7-2 and J usage is TRBJ1-2. The sequenced sample consisted of blood. CDR3 protein: CASSLDYDGYTF.